The 12 T cell receptor beta chains presented below share a single source sample, sequenced in a study of blood T cell repertoires in COVID-19. Assay used: immunoSEQ multiplex PCR; TCRdb lists only in-frame clones, some missing. The sample includes approximately 200,000 clones, around 80% of them seen just once. Sequenced input: PBMCs or T cells enriched from blood (not recorded which). Every receptor here comes from a woman in her forties with acute COVID-19.

This clone has a handful of counts. The V call is TRBV28, the J call TRBJ2-1; D is possibly TRBD1 (6 bases). V lost 1 base and J 12 bases, leaving 10 bases between the germline ends. The germline gives CDR1 MDHEN, CDR2 SYDVKM. The CDR3 covers 12 residues. CDR3 in DNA: TGTGCCAGCAGTTTATTTGGGACACCGCAGTTCTTC. Protein sequence: CASSLFGTPQFF. Together with reference TRBV28 and TRBJ2-1, the CDR3 gives the full variable domain: DVKVTQSSRYLVKRTGEKVFLECVQDMDHENMFWYRQDPGLGLRLIYFSYDVKMKEKGDIPEGYSVSREKKERFSLILESASTNQTSMYLCASSLFGTPQFFGPGTRLTVL.

This clone has just a few counts. The rearrangement joins TRBV6-6 to TRBJ1-2; 7 bases are shared with TRBD1. Germline CDR1 is MNHNY and CDR2 is SVGAGI (reference sequence). Trimming at V came to 9 bases and at J to 8 bases, leaving 12 bases not matched to a gene. CDR3 length: 13 amino acids. The CDR3 loop is CASVVTTGKGYTF. CDR3 sequence (DNA): TGTGCCAGTGTAGTCACGACAGGGAAAGGCTACACCTTC.

This sequence joins TRBV11-2 and TRBJ1-1; 8 bases line up with TRBD1. The germline V gene encodes CDR1 SGHAT and CDR2 FQNNGV. V lost 2 bases and J lost 10; bases outside the gene matches: 9. The CDR3 covers 14 residues. The CDR3: CASSLRGQGDSAFF. The CDR3 DNA reads TGTGCCAGCAGCTTACGAGGACAGGGAGATTCAGCTTTCTTT. The whole variable domain, filled in from reference TRBV11-2 and TRBJ1-1, reads EAGVAQSPRYKIIEKRQSVAFWCNPISGHATLYWYQQILGQGPKLLIQFQNNGVVDDSQLPKDRFSAERLKGVDSTLKIQPAKLEDSAVYLCASSLRGQGDSAFFGQGTRLTVV.

The chain uses TRBV28 and TRBJ2-7; D is unclear. The germline CDR1 and CDR2 sequences are MDHEN and SYDVKM. This CDR3 has 14 residues. Trimming took 4 bases from V and 0 from J, leaving 10 bases between them. The DNA for the CDR3 is TGTGCCAGCAGTTATCGGCCTAGCTCCTACGAGCAGTACTTC. Its translation: CASSYRPSSYEQYF.

The gene calls are TRBV7-9 and TRBJ2-5, with 7 bases lining up with TRBD1. CDR1 is SEHNR and CDR2 is FQNEAQ in the germline V gene (reference sequence). J gave up 4 bases and V 5 bases, and 19 bases lay outside the gene matches. The CDR3 runs 18 residues. CDR3 nucleotides: TGTGCCAGCAGCCCACTAAGTTGGCCGACAGGGCGTGGAGAGACCCAGTACTTC. It yields the protein CASSPLSWPTGRGETQYF.

The chain joins TRBV5-1 to TRBJ2-7; possibly TRBD1 for D (6 bases). Looked up from germline, CDR1 is SGHRS and CDR2 is YFSETQ. This CDR3 region has 15 residues. V was shortened by 2 bases and J by 4 bases, with 16 bases between the two germline ends. The CDR3 loop is CASSLDGTSIYEQYF. The DNA of the CDR3 is TGCGCCAGCAGCTTAGACGGGACATCCATATACGAGCAGTACTTC.

This clone has a single count. V and J are TRBV6-5 and TRBJ2-7; weak D call: TRBD2 (5 bases). V was clipped by 6 bases and J by 7 bases, with 19 bases between them. CDR3 length: 14 amino acids. Germline V gene lookup returns CDR1 MNHEY and CDR2 SVGAGI. CDR3 residues: CASRTIGSRREQYF. CDR3 nucleotide sequence: TGTGCCAGCAGAACTATAGGATCCCGGAGGGAGCAGTACTTC.

The chain recombines TRBV6-5 with TRBJ2-7; tentative D call: TRBD1 (6 bases). V was pared by 5 bases and J by 5 bases, with 16 bases between. The germline CDR1 and CDR2 sequences are MNHEY and SVGAGI. The CDR3 covers 14 residues. This CDR3 reads CASSHREGLNEQYF. The CDR3 DNA reads TGTGCCAGCAGTCACAGGGAAGGCTTGAACGAGCAGTACTTC.

This sequence joins TRBV4-1 and TRBJ1-1, with a possible D match to TRBD1 (5 bases). With 1 base removed from V and 11 bases from J, the gap between germline ends came to 14 bases. CDR1 is MGHRA and CDR2 is YSYEKL in the germline V gene. CDR3 length equals 13 residues. CDR3 loop: CASSQVRRAGAFF. CDR3 DNA: TGCGCCAGCAGCCAAGTGAGGCGTGCAGGGGCTTTCTTT.

This clone was counted between two and nine times. This chain links TRBV2 with TRBJ2-3, with D perhaps matching TRBD2 (5 bases). V lost 8 bases and J lost 6, with 15 bases in between. Germline CDR1 SNHLY, CDR2 FYNNEI. The CDR3 extends over 13 amino acids. This chain's CDR3 is CASSGGSWDTQYF. As DNA, the CDR3 is TGTGCCAGCTCGGGCGGGTCCTGGGATACGCAGTATTTT.

This clone was seen more than once but under ten times. V usage is TRBV5-1 and J usage is TRBJ2-2, with TRBD2 matching over 12 bases. Germline V CDR1 and CDR2: SGHRS, YFSETQ. J gave up 9 bases and V 5 bases, and 8 bases lay outside the gene matches. This CDR3 spans 15 amino acids. The CDR3: CASRQTSGSTRELFF. For the CDR3, the DNA is TGCGCCAGCAGGCAGACTAGCGGGAGTACGAGGGAGCTGTTTTTT.

The V call is TRBV4-3, the J call TRBJ1-1; TRBD1 is a possible D gene (5 bases). V dropped 2 bases and J dropped 6 bases, with 19 bases sitting between them. Looked up from germline, CDR1 is LGHNA and CDR2 is YSLEER. This CDR3 has 16 residues. The CDR3 DNA sequence: TGCGCCAGCAGCCAATATCAGGGACTGAACTTCGCTGAAGCTTTCTTT. Translation gives CASSQYQGLNFAEAFF.